This TCR beta chain was identified during a study of T cells in Graves' hyperthyroidism and ophthalmopathy. This clonotype was recorded at least ten times. CDR1 and CDR2 from the germline V gene are LGHDT and YNNKEL (reference sequence). This CDR3 has 16 amino acids. V dropped 0 bases and J dropped 5; count of bases not matched to a gene: 8. RNA transcripts were the template for amplifying TCR beta CDR3 regions. HTBI primers were used for first-round RT-PCR of the TCR CDR3. From the multiplex PCR reads, TCRdb called clonotypes with MiXCR, one entry per CDR3 protein. The data show 300,000 or so distinct CDR3 sequences, 16% seen once.

Sequenced sample: blood. V and J are TRBV3-1 and TRBJ2-5; 8 bases fit TRBD2. The sequence was obtained from a man aged 25-45 years with Graves' hyperthyroidism. In nucleotides, the CDR3 is TGTGCCAGCAGCCAAGATCCCGGGACTAGTAGCGAGACCCAGTACTTC. Encoded protein: CASSQDPGTSSETQYF.